One T cell receptor (beta chain) is described in this entry. The sample is drawn from a study of blood T cell repertoires in COVID-19. At the level of the study: In each case, the material was cDNA or gDNA derived from T cells, B-cell-depleted T cells, or PBMCs.

Repertoires were generated with immunoSEQ multiplex PCR, while TCRdb's copy carries only in-frame clones and drops some. The sample consists of roughly 250,000 clones, approximately 90% of them appearing once. Cohorts were based on clinical histories the participants reported. Germline CDR1 reads SGHAT; CDR2 reads FQNNGV. Trimming stripped 5 bases from V and 0 bases from J, with 7 bases between. The CDR3 is 13 residues long. Sequencing used PBMCs or T cells enriched from blood (not recorded which). This TCR was recovered from a woman aged 18-35 years who had recovered from COVID-19. This sequence joins TRBV11-2 and TRBJ1-1; D is ambiguous. CDR3 nucleotides: TGTGCCAGCAGCGTGGGCTTGAACACTGAAGCTTTCTTT. Residues: CASSVGLNTEAFF.